Presented here are 3 T cell receptor beta chains from one specimen sequenced in a study of spatial heterogeneity in lung cancer. TCRdb analysed the 5' RACE reads with MiXCR anew, one entry per CDR3 protein. The table lists some 53,000 distinct CDR3 sequences, more than 6.5% of them singletons. Indicated time point: sample taken at primary tumor resection. Whole RNA came from tumor, nontumor lung or frozen PBMC and was sequenced without being sorted. Sequencing was performed on PBMCs, taken at surgery. These receptors originate from a female donor with early-stage non-small cell lung cancer.

This clonotype has ten or more counts. The gene calls are TRBV4-3 and TRBJ2-2; 10 bases align to TRBD2. CDR1 and CDR2 (germline): LGHNA, YSLEER. The CDR3 contains 17 residues. The V segment lost 1 base and the J segment 4 bases; nucleotides outside the gene matches: 6. This chain's CDR3 is CASSQVPLAGATGELFF. In nucleotides, the CDR3 is TGCGCCAGCAGCCAAGTACCCCTAGCGGGGGCCACCGGGGAGCTGTTTTTT.

This clonotype was observed many times. V usage is TRBV2 and J usage is TRBJ2-2; D call uncertain. Germline V CDR1 and CDR2: SNHLY, FYNNEI. V lost 3 bases and J 1 base, leaving 9 bases between the germline ends. The CDR3 has 15 residues. The CDR3 DNA reads as TGTGCCAGCAGTGAGGAGCGTATGAACACCGGGGAGCTGTTTTTT. It codes for CASSEERMNTGELFF.

The table lists this clonotype with many counts. The rearrangement joins TRBV7-2 to TRBJ1-2; D remains unclear. V was shortened by 2 bases and J by 8 bases, with 6 bases between the two germline ends. The germline CDR1 and CDR2 sequences are SGHTA and FQGNSA. This CDR3 spans 11 amino acids. The chain's CDR3 is CASSLNVGYTF. The CDR3 coding sequence is TGTGCCAGCAGCTTAAACGTGGGCTACACCTTC.